The TCR beta chain under discussion was sequenced for a study of OX40 agonist ivuxolimab in advanced cancers. Study summary: Age averaged approximately 60 years (range roughly 23 to 79), and 82.7% were male.

TCRdb's copy holds only in-frame clones and misses some; the assay was immunoSEQ multiplex PCR. The sample holds some 19,000 clones, 77% seen once. Germline V gene sequence: CDR1 MNHEY, CDR2 SMNVEV (reference sequence). Between the trimmed V and J ends, which lost 5 bases and 0 bases, there was a span of 14 bases. This CDR3 comprises 15 residues. The V call is TRBV27, the J call TRBJ2-7, with D tentatively TRBD1 (6 bases). Here the sequenced sample was CD4+ or CD8+ T cells sorted from blood, taken in a trial of the OX40 agonist ivuxolimab. The receptor was derived from an adult with an advanced solid tumor such as melanoma, head and neck, liver or kidney cancer. The CDR3 coding sequence is TGTGCCAGCAGTGAACAGGGCCGAGTCTCCTACGAGCAGTACTTC. It yields the protein CASSEQGRVSYEQYF.